The clone carrying this TCR beta chain was seen more than once but under ten times. Its antigen is still unknown. Primed by a sample-barcoded 5' primer and a J-beta primer mix, a second PCR proceeded for roughly 6 to 12 cycles. Via MiXCR, TCRdb re-called the 5' RACE reads, giving one row per CDR3 protein. The sample has hundreds of thousands of distinct CDR3 sequences, around 62% seen once. Trimming removed 7 bases from V and 4 bases from J; junction bases left unmatched: 17. The CDR3 is 17 amino acids. Germline V lookup: CDR1 SGHTA, CDR2 FQGTGA. The data were obtained in a study of blood T cells in healthy people across ages. General observations from the study: When set beside aged donors, long-lived donors presented more naive CD4+ cells and higher diversity. It was not possible, with unsorted PBMCs, to conclusively compare naive and antigen-experienced cells. Naive T cell percentage strongly correlated with TCR beta diversity.

Peripheral blood samples of around 9.8 milliliters were drawn from each donor. The chain recombines TRBV7-3 with TRBJ2-3; 7 bases are a match to TRBD1. This clonotype was sampled from a man aged 25 to 40 in good health. Sequenced material: blood. The chain's CDR3 is CASNPPKGAHSADTQYF. The CDR3 DNA sequence: TGTGCCAGCAACCCCCCTAAGGGGGCGCATTCGGCAGATACGCAGTATTTT.